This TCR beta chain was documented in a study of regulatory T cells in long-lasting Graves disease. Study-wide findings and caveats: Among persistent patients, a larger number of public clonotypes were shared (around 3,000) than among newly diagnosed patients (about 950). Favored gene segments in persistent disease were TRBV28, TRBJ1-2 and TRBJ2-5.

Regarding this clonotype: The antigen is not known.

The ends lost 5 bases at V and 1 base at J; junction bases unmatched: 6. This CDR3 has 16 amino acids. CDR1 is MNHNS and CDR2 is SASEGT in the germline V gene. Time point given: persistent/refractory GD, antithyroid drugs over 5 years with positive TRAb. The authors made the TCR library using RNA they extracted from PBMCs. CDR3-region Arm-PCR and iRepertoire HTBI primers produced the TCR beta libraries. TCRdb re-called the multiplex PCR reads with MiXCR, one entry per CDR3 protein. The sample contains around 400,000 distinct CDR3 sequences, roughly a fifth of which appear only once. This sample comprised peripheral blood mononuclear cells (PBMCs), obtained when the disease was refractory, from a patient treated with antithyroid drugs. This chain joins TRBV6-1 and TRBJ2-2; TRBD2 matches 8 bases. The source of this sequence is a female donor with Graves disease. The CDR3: CASSHERELNTGELFF. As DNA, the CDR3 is TGTGCCAGCAGTCATGAGCGGGAGTTGAACACCGGGGAGCTGTTTTTT.